Here is one TCR beta chain with its context. The data originate from a study of blood T cell repertoires in COVID-19. Looking at the study overall: Material from acute and convalescent COVID-19 was sourced from the United States, Italy and Spain. Sources were T cells, B-cell-depleted T cells, or PBMCs; the material itself was cDNA or gDNA.

In the study's own analysis: Estimated nucleated cell counts came from reference gene primer amplification. The method was immunoSEQ multiplex PCR; TCRdb's version includes in-frame clones alone and lacks a portion of them. D and trimming come from the DNA, and the V and J calls and clone size come from that table. The top ten hold over 8.5% of the sample, which has under 30,000 clones, 70% to 90% seen once. This receptor was obtained from a human donor in a cohort sampled during active COVID-19. Sequenced: peripheral blood.

This CDR3 reads CASSVGLSSYNEQFF. In nucleotides, the CDR3 is TGTGCCAGCAGCGTAGGCCTGAGCTCCTACAATGAGCAGTTCTTC. The V call is TRBV9, the J call TRBJ2-1; D remains unclear. Germline V lookup: CDR1 SGDLS, CDR2 YYNGEE. With 0 bases removed from V and 0 bases from J, the gap between germline ends came to 7 bases. The CDR3 runs 15 residues.